This T cell receptor (beta chain) derives from a study of OX40 agonist ivuxolimab in advanced cancers. In the study overall: Ivuxolimab was a fully human IgG2 agonistic monoclonal antibody targeting the costimulatory receptor OX40 (CD134). Intravenous ivuxolimab was administered to patients every 2 weeks at six dose levels: 0.01, 0.1, 0.3, 1.5, 3 and 10 mg/kg. Of the approximately 54 dose-escalation patients, hepatocellular carcinoma was present in some 19, melanoma in some 15, renal cell carcinoma in 9 and head and neck cancer in 9. In the dose-escalation cohort, nearly 85% of patients were male, and the mean age was 60 years with a range of roughly 20 to 85. Prior anti-PD-1, anti-PD-L1 or anti-CTLA-4 therapy was permitted, and checkpoint inhibitors had been received by about 37% of dose-escalation patients. Partial responses were achieved by three dose-escalation patients, of whom one had hepatocellular carcinoma and two had cutaneous melanoma. The point of sequencing TCRbeta in the periphery was to test whether ivuxolimab changed TCR sequence diversity and drove clonal T-cell expansion. The paper reports the monotherapy dose-escalation portion (N of about 56 patients) of the phase I ivuxolimab trial.

Here is what the overall study found, with its caveats: The antigen specificity of the clonally expanded peripheral T cells was not determined. In the 0.1-3.0 mg/kg groups, partial responders were among the patients with the lowest normalized peripheral clonal expansion, particularly in CD8+ T cells. At doses from 0.1 to 3.0 mg/kg, clonal expansion was seen in both CD4+ and CD8+ blood T cells between baseline and week 6. After ivuxolimab, expanded clones were on average more numerous among CD8+ T cells than among CD4+ T cells. Low levels of normalized T-cell clonal expansion were also seen in some patients who did not respond.

For sequencing of the TCRbeta CDR3 region, genomic DNA was extracted from the sorted cells. The immunoSEQ Assay was used for sequencing of TCRbeta CDR3 regions. Drawn from immuneACCESS, this table holds only the in-frame rearrangements with V and J called that TCRdb kept. Clones are partly lost; checked studies trace under half to an unresolved V gene and leave the rest unexplained. Within this sample are roughly 74,000 clones, with around 87% of them counted one time only. Jointly, the top ten make up more than 0.45% of the sample. CDR1 and CDR2, per the germline V gene, are SGDLS and YYNGEE. For this chain, trimming is 0 bases at the V end and 7 bases at the J end, and the number of junction bases without a gene match is 3. The CDR3 measures 14 amino acids from cysteine to phenylalanine. The read is trimmed to its CDR3 DNA, 42 bases read in frame from base 1. The trial excluded patients who had a history of autoimmune disease or who were on systemic immunosuppression. Peripheral blood for TCR sequencing was collected from all dose cohorts at baseline, on cycle 4 day 1, and on cycle 7 day 1. Samples were obtained from an open-label, multicenter, first-in-human phase I dose-escalation trial of ivuxolimab. Adults with locally advanced or metastatic melanoma, renal cell, hepatocellular, or head and neck squamous cell carcinoma were enrolled in the trial. Before TCR sequencing, CD4+ T cells and CD8+ T cells were sorted from peripheral blood as separate populations.

In regard to this clone: Its antigen target is currently unknown. No base quality values were provided; no much bigger clone lies one nucleotide off.

The specimen comprised CD4+ or CD8+ T cells sorted from blood, sampled in a trial of the OX40 agonist ivuxolimab. This TCR was sampled from an adult with an advanced solid tumor such as melanoma, head and neck, liver or kidney cancer. The V gene is TRBV9 and the J gene is TRBJ2-2; 7 central nucleotides agree with TRBD2. CDR3 reads: CASSVEGGNGELFF. The nucleotide sequence is TGTGCCAGCAGCGTAGAGGGAGGGAACGGGGAGCTGTTTTTT.